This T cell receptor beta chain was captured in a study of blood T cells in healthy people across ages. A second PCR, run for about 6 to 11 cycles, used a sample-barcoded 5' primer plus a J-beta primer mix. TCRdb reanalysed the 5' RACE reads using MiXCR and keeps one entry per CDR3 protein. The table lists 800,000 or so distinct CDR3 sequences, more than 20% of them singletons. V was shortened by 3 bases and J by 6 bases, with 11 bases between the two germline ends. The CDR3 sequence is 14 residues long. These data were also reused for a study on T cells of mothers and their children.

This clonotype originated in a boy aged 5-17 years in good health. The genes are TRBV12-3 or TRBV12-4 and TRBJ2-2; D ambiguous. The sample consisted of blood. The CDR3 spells CASSLSLTPGELFF. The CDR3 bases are TGTGCCAGCAGTTTGAGTCTCACACCCGGGGAGCTGTTTTTT.